The clone carrying this T cell receptor beta chain was detected a few times. This entry comes from a study of blood T cell repertoires in COVID-19. Study-wide context: The samples span acute and convalescent COVID-19 from the United States, Italy and Spain. T cells, B-cell-depleted T cells, or PBMCs provided the cDNA or gDNA that served as material.

The CDR3 is made up of 17 amino acids. The germline V gene has CDR1 SEHNR and CDR2 FQNEAQ (reference sequence). V shed 4 bases and J shed 3 bases, with 16 bases lying between them. Seattle patients were enrolled while actively infected and followed longitudinally. Authors' analysis steps: Nucleated cell counts were estimated from reference gene primer amplification. Sequenced by immunoSEQ multiplex PCR; TCRdb stores in-frame clones only, minus some. For V, J and clone size, that table is used; D and trimming come from the DNA. The sample consists of 200,000 to 250,000 clones, about 90% of them appearing once.

Sample: peripheral blood. The clonotype was recovered from a man aged 25-40 years with COVID-19, enrolled during active disease. V gene TRBV7-9 combines with J gene TRBJ1-6; perhaps TRBD1 as D (6 bases). The CDR3 DNA is TGTGCCAGCAGCTCCGAAGAGGGGGGGTTCTATAATTCACCCCTCCACTTT. It specifies CASSSEEGGFYNSPLHF. The whole variable domain, filled in from reference TRBV7-9 and TRBJ1-6, reads DTGVSQNPRHKITKRGQNVTFRCDPISEHNRLYWYRQTLGQGPEFLTYFQNEAQLEKSRLLSDRFSAERPKGSFSTLEIQRTEQGDSAMYLCASSSEEGGFYNSPLHFGNGTRLTVT.